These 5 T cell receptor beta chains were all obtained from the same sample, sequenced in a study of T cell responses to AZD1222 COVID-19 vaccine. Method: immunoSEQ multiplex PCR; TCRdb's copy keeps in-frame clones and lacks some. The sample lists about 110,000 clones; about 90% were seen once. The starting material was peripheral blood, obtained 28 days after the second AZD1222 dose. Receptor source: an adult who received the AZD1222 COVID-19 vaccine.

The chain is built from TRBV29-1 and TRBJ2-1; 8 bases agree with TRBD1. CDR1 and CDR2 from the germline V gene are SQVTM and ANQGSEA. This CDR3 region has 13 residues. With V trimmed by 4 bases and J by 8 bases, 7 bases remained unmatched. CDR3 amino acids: CSVVPGGGHEQFF. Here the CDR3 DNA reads TGCAGCGTTGTGCCAGGGGGCGGTCATGAGCAGTTCTTC.

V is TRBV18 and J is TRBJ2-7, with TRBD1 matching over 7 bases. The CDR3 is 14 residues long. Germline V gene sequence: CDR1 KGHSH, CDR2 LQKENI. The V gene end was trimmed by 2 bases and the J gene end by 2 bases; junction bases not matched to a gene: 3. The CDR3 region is CASSPTGDTYEQYF. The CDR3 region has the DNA TGTGCCAGCTCACCAACAGGGGACACCTACGAGCAGTACTTC.

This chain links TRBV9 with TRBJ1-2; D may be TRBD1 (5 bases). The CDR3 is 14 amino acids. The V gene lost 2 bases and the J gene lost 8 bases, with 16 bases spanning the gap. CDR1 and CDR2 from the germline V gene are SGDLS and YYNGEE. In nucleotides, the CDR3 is TGTGCCAGCAGCGTGGGGACCGCAGATGGGGGCTACACCTTC. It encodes CASSVGTADGGYTF.

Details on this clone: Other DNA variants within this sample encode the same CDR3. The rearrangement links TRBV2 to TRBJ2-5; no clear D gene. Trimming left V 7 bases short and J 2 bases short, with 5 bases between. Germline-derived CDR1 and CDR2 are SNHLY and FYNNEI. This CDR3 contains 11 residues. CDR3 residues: CASTDQETQYF. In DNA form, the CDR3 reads TGTGCCAGCACCGATCAAGAGACCCAGTACTTC.

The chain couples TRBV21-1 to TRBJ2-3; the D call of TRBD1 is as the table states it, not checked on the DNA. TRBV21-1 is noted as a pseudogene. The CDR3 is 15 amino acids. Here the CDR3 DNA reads TGTGCCAGCACCCCCCGAGGACAGAGCACAGATACGCAGTATTTT. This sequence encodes CASTPRGQSTDTQYF.